Below, one T cell receptor (beta chain) is given with its context. This clonotype was counted ten times or more. What this receptor recognizes is not known. Per-base quality was not reported, and no clone a single base away is much larger than it. The data were obtained in a study of T cells in Graves' hyperthyroidism and ophthalmopathy (dated 2019 in TCRdb). Regarding the complete study: Peripheral blood was collected at initial diagnosis, before any treatment. To identify TCR V-J signatures that set the groups apart, the researchers used a discovery cohort of 100 patients, made up of 43 with Graves' ophthalmopathy and 57 with stable Graves' hyperthyroidism. An independent validation cohort of around 19 hyperthyroidism patients and about 16 patients who later progressed to ophthalmopathy tested prospective prediction of ophthalmopathy. In several Graves' hyperthyroidism patients, the study also compared T-cell repertoires from thyroid tissue with T-cell repertoires from blood. The approximately 100 discovery patients were divided at random into training and test sets in a 7:3 ratio. The paper describes TCR Vbeta CDR3 sequencing of 135 peripheral blood samples, made up of 43 ophthalmopathy patients, around 73 hyperthyroidism patients and approximately 17 progressor patients. Once sampling was done, hyperthyroidism patients were given methimazole at a starting dose of 30 mg daily, whereas ophthalmopathy patients were given high-dose intravenous methylprednisolone. The research as a whole found: Ophthalmopathy was separated from stable hyperthyroidism by a 13 V-J signature model, with approximately 89% sensitivity and roughly 81% specificity obtained in cross-validation and 80%/75% obtained in testing. Sample size was not statistically predetermined, and blinding of investigators to group allocation was not performed. Most expanded thyroid clonotypes (frequency above 0.001) were also detected in blood, suggesting blood repertoires may reflect thyroid immune responses. In validation, the model predicted progression to ophthalmopathy with approximately 69% sensitivity and approximately 74% specificity, a median of around 6.6 months before onset.

A distance of 13 bases separates the germline ends of V and J, which lose 11 bases and 3 bases respectively. The CDR3 numbers 12 residues from cysteine through phenylalanine. The CDR3 DNA has 36 bases and is translated from base 1. CDR1 and CDR2 (MNHEY, SVGEGT) derive from the germline V gene. The TCR beta CDR3 regions were amplified from RNA transcripts. For the first round of RT-PCR on the TCR CDR3, the HTBI primer set was used together with the Qiagen OneStep RT-PCR kit. A second multiplex PCR round built the libraries, followed by size selection and purification. The libraries were sequenced on an Illumina HiSeq2000 using paired-end 100 bp reads. Per the original workflow: SOAPnuke was used to process the raw data, removing reads that contained adapters or uncalled bases, had a mean Phred below 15, or lacked an exact match to the constant primer or identifier. High-quality paired reads were merged with COPE v1.2.5, and unique nucleotide sequences were defined as clonotypes. MiTCR v1.1 was used to align the clonotypes against IMGT TRBV, TRBD and TRBJ reference segments. Only V-J combinations with frequency above 0.0001, covering 99% to 99.2% of repertoires, were analysed. A TCS score was defined as the ratio between F50 (clonal expansion) and ExV (chaos), using BLOSUM62-based TCRdist between CDR3 peptides within each V-J. Welch's t-statistics and random forest reduced fewer than 550 V-J features to 13, which were used in a naive Bayes classifier (R e1071). TCRdb reprocessing: public reads trimmed at Q25 with fastp, clones called with MiXCR, in-frame beta chains kept. Every entry covers one CDR3 protein and lists the most common genes and DNA from its rows. The V and J calls shown here were made by TCRdb, not taken from the authors' results. The sample table lists around 620,000 distinct CDR3 sequences, 11% to 15% of them with a count of one. The top ten hold about 7% of the sample.

In the ophthalmopathy patients, disease was moderately to severely active, with a Clinical Activity Score of 3 or more, a NOSPECS grade of 4 or more, and a duration of less than 3 months. Patients with uncontrolled infections, other autoimmune diseases, pregnancy or lactation were excluded. Clinical symptoms, serum thyroxine and TRAb, thyroid ultrasound, and orbital computed tomography formed the basis for the diagnoses. PBMCs were isolated from roughly 10 ml of fresh peripheral blood by Ficoll-Paque density gradient centrifugation. Total RNA was extracted using Trizol reagent, and RNA quality was assessed on an Agilent 2100 Bioanalyzer.

This TCR was recovered from a young woman with Graves' ophthalmopathy. The V gene is TRBV6-2 or TRBV6-3 and the J gene is TRBJ1-1; TRBD1 is a weak D gene call, 6 bases matching. The sample comprised blood. The sequenced DNA is TGTGCCTACGGACAGCAGTACACTGAAGCTTTCTTT. This translates into CAYGQQYTEAFF.